What follows are 25 T cell receptor beta chains derived from one specimen sequenced in a study of control samples from healthy donors and cancer patients. Repertoires were generated with immunoSEQ multiplex PCR, while TCRdb's copy carries only in-frame clones and drops some. The data contain about 170,000 clones, about 91% of them singletons. Input material: blood. These TCRs come from a woman aged 25 to 39 in good health.

This sequence joins TRBV28 and TRBJ1-5, with D perhaps matching TRBD1 (5 bases). V was clipped by 5 bases and J by 5 bases, with 13 bases between them. Germline CDR1 and CDR2: MDHEN and SYDVKM. The CDR3 runs 14 residues. CDR3 in amino acids: CASSKGLMDQPQHF. CDR3 sequence (DNA): TGTGCCAGCAGTAAGGGACTGATGGATCAGCCCCAGCATTTT.

On this clone itself: In the same sample, other DNA sequences code for this CDR3. V usage is TRBV6-5 and J usage is TRBJ2-7, with 7 bases fitting TRBD1. The CDR3 is made up of 12 amino acids. The germline V gene encodes CDR1 MNHEY and CDR2 SVGAGI. V was pared by 5 bases and J by 4 bases, with 2 bases of the junction left unmatched. The CDR3 nucleotides are TGTGCCAGCAGTCCCAGGGGGTACGAGCAGTACGTC. Encoded protein: CASSPRGYEQYV.

The chain uses TRBV15 and TRBJ1-2; D unresolved. Trimming cost V 0 bases and J 8 bases, with 7 bases left between them. From germline, CDR1 is LNHNV and CDR2 YYDKDF (reference sequence). The CDR3 has 12 amino acids. The CDR3 DNA sequence: TGTGCCACCAGCAGAGATCATCTGGGCTACACCTTC. Its protein product is CATSRDHLGYTF.

The chain carries TRBV6-5 and TRBJ2-7; TRBD2 matches at 13 bases. CDR3 length: 15 residues. Germline loops: CDR1 MNHEY, CDR2 SVGAGI. Trimming at V came to 6 bases and at J to 5 bases, leaving 7 bases not matched to a gene. The CDR3 reads CASRTTSGRADEQYF. The CDR3 nucleotides read TGTGCCAGCAGAACTACTAGCGGGAGGGCGGACGAGCAGTACTTC.

This chain links TRBV3-1 (or the pseudogene TRBV3-2) with TRBJ2-5; TRBD2 aligns across 7 bases. Unmatched junction bases numbered 5, after V lost 3 bases and J lost 1 base. CDR3 length equals 15 residues. CDR1 and CDR2 from the germline V gene are LGHDT and YNNKEL (reference sequence). This chain's CDR3 is CASSQPTGGQETQYF. The CDR3 DNA sequence: TGTGCCAGCAGCCAGCCCACGGGGGGCCAAGAGACCCAGTACTTC.

V gene TRBV4-1 combines with J gene TRBJ2-2; no clear D gene. Between the trimmed V and J ends, which lost 2 bases and 9 bases, there was a span of 10 bases. The germline gives CDR1 MGHRA, CDR2 YSYEKL. The CDR3 is 13 residues long. The CDR3 DNA is TGCGCCAGCAGCCAATCAACTCACAGGGAGCTGTTTTTT. Translating gives CASSQSTHRELFF.

The CDR3 DNA is TGTGCCAGCAGCTCGGACAGGGACTGGTTGAACACTGAAGCTTTCTTT. It encodes CASSSDRDWLNTEAFF. The chain combines TRBV5-6 with TRBJ1-1; 8 positions agree with TRBD1. Per the germline V gene, CDR1 is SGHDT and CDR2 is YYEEEE. J was trimmed by 0 bases and V by 3 bases; bases with no gene match: 7. CDR3 length: 16 residues.

The J gene is TRBJ2-5, the V gene TRBV24-1; D possibly matches TRBD1 or TRBD2 (5 bases each). Germline lookup yields CDR1 KGHDR and CDR2 SFDVKD. This CDR3 contains 14 residues. The V gene lost 5 bases and the J gene lost 3 bases, with 12 bases spanning the gap. Written as DNA, the CDR3 is TGTGCCACCAGTGGGGACGACTGGAAAGAGACCCAGTACTTC. Protein: CATSGDDWKETQYF.

CDR3 amino acids: CASSPSGTNEKLFF. CDR3 DNA: TGTGCCAGCAGCCCCTCTGGTACTAATGAAAAACTGTTTTTT. The genes are TRBV7-9 and TRBJ1-4; D gene unclear. Trimming took off 5 bases at V and 2 bases at J, with 9 bases between the two ends. In germline, CDR1 is SEHNR, CDR2 FQNEAQ (reference sequence). The CDR3 covers 14 residues.

V gene TRBV6-6 combines with J gene TRBJ2-7; 7 bases are shared with TRBD2. The ends lost 5 bases at V and 7 bases at J; junction bases unmatched: 2. The CDR3 has 11 residues. Per germline, CDR1 MNHNY and CDR2 SVGAGI (reference sequence). The CDR3 loop is CASSLGGEQYF. CDR3 bases: TGTGCCAGCAGTCTCGGGGGGGAGCAGTACTTC.

The chain has TRBV27 and TRBJ2-4; 8 bases agree with TRBD1. The CDR3 runs to 17 residues. The V and J ends lost 5 bases and 0 bases, in that order; junction bases with no gene match: 9. CDR1 and CDR2 from the germline V gene are MNHEY and SMNVEV (reference sequence). The DNA of the CDR3 is TGTGCCAGCAGTCCCAGGACAGGGAACTTAGCCAAAAACATTCAGTACTTC. Its protein is CASSPRTGNLAKNIQYF.

This rearrangement joins TRBV19 to TRBJ1-2, with D perhaps TRBD1 (6 bases). The CDR3 extends over 16 amino acids. V lost 4 bases and J 8 bases, leaving 23 bases between the germline ends. CDR1 and CDR2 from the germline V gene are LNHDA and SQIVND (reference sequence). The CDR3: CASSSQTGGLSGGYTF. In DNA, the CDR3 is TGTGCCAGTAGTAGCCAGACGGGGGGCTTGTCTGGAGGCTACACCTTC.

The CDR3 is CASSELETQYF. The DNA for the CDR3 is TGCGCCAGCAGTGAGTTGGAGACCCAGTACTTC. This rearrangement joins TRBV5-1 to TRBJ2-5; D is undetermined. There are 11 residues in the CDR3. The germline CDR1 and CDR2 sequences are SGHRS and YFSETQ. The V end was cut by 5 bases, the J end by 5 bases, with 7 bases between. The variable domain in full, completed from reference TRBV5-1 and TRBJ2-5, reads KAGVTQTPRYLIKTRGQQVTLSCSPISGHRSVSWYQQTPGQGLQFLFEYFSETQRNKGNFPGRFSGRQFSNSRSEMNVSTLELGDSALYLCASSELETQYFGPGTRLLVL.

The chain uses TRBV5-6 and TRBJ2-5, with D hard to call. The germline V gene has CDR1 SGHDT and CDR2 YYEEEE. CDR3 size: 11 residues. Trimming removed 2 bases from V and 3 bases from J, with 2 bases in between. CDR3 sequence (DNA): TGTGCCAGCAGCTTTAAAGAGACCCAGTACTTC. This gives the protein CASSFKETQYF. Full variable domain (missing parts from reference TRBV5-6 and TRBJ2-5): DAGVTQSPTHLIKTRGQQVTLRCSPKSGHDTVSWYQQALGQGPQFIFQYYEEEERQRGNFPDRFSGHQFPNYSSELNVNALLLGDSALYLCASSFKETQYFGPGTRLLVL.

The rearrangement joins TRBV19 to TRBJ1-5; D gene unclear. Germline values: CDR1 LNHDA, CDR2 SQIVND (reference sequence). V dropped 3 bases and J dropped 5 bases, with 5 bases sitting between them. The CDR3 is made up of 12 amino acids. CDR3 in DNA: TGTGCCAGTAGTATGCTGGATCAGCCCCAGCATTTT. This gives the protein CASSMLDQPQHF.

V and J are TRBV10-3 and TRBJ1-1; maybe TRBD1 (5 bases). Germline CDR1 reads ENHRY; CDR2 reads SYGVKD. The CDR3 covers 14 residues. V shed 6 bases and J shed 1 base, with 12 bases lying between them. CDR3 DNA: TGTGCCATCAGGTCGGGACGCCGGAACACTGAAGCTTTCTTT. Residues: CAIRSGRRNTEAFF.

The chain joins TRBV27 to TRBJ2-2, with D possibly matching TRBD2 (7 bases). CDR3 length: 15 residues. Germline assignment: CDR1 MNHEY and CDR2 SMNVEV (reference sequence). V lost 10 bases to trimming and J lost 10 bases, with 25 bases between them. The DNA for the CDR3 is TGTGCCACCACACTTAAAGGGGGGGCCCCCGCGGAGCTGTTTTTT. Translating it yields CATTLKGGAPAELFF.

DNA for the CDR3: TGTGCCAGCAGTTTATCGCCGGGGCTCGGGGAAAAACTGTTTTTT. Translating gives CASSLSPGLGEKLFF. The chain couples TRBV27 to TRBJ1-4, with D maybe TRBD1 (5 bases). Between the trimmed V and J ends, which lost 0 bases and 8 bases, there was a span of 13 bases. This CDR3 has 15 residues. Germline V gives CDR1 MNHEY, CDR2 SMNVEV (reference sequence).

The gene calls are TRBV13 and TRBJ2-2; 7 positions agree with TRBD1. The CDR3 consists of 14 residues. Per germline, CDR1 PRHDT and CDR2 FYEKMQ (reference sequence). Trimming cost V 4 bases and J 4 bases; bases outside gene matches: 3. Here the CDR3 DNA reads TGTGCCAGCAGCTATAGACAGGGCACCGGGGAGCTGTTTTTT. Protein product: CASSYRQGTGELFF.

This chain links TRBV12-3 or TRBV12-4 with TRBJ2-7, with TRBD1 matching 8 bases. J was trimmed by 7 bases and V by 3 bases; bases with no gene match: 5. The CDR3 has 13 amino acids. CDR3 region: CASSFKRQGEQYF. DNA of the CDR3: TGTGCCAGCAGTTTTAAGAGACAGGGGGAGCAGTACTTC.

This clone has a single count. The chain couples TRBV5-1 to TRBJ2-1; D is unclear. The CDR3 is 15 amino acids. Per the germline V gene, CDR1 is SGHRS and CDR2 is YFSETQ. V was trimmed by 4 bases and J by 9 bases, leaving 20 bases between them. CDR3 loop: CASSQLSPPRSEQFF. DNA of the CDR3: TGCGCCAGCAGCCAACTCTCCCCCCCGAGGAGTGAGCAGTTCTTC. Full variable domain (missing parts from reference TRBV5-1 and TRBJ2-1): KAGVTQTPRYLIKTRGQQVTLSCSPISGHRSVSWYQQTPGQGLQFLFEYFSETQRNKGNFPGRFSGRQFSNSRSEMNVSTLELGDSALYLCASSQLSPPRSEQFFGPGTRLTVL.

The chain has TRBV19 and TRBJ1-4, with TRBD1 identical over 9 bases. CDR3 length: 14 amino acids. Germline V gene data show CDR1 as LNHDA and CDR2 as SQIVND (reference sequence). The V gene end was trimmed by 10 bases and the J gene end by 4 bases; junction bases not matched to a gene: 7. CDR3: CATQTGGSNEKLFF. The CDR3 DNA reads as TGTGCCACCCAGACAGGGGGAAGTAATGAAAAACTGTTTTTT.

This clone was detected ten times or more. This specimen includes other DNA sequences encoding the same CDR3. This rearrangement joins TRBV5-4 to TRBJ1-6, with D perhaps matching TRBD1 (6 bases). The V end was cut by 0 bases, the J end by 8 bases, with 9 bases between. The CDR3 totals 14 residues. The germline gives CDR1 SGHNT, CDR2 YYREEE (reference sequence). Written as DNA, the CDR3 is TGTGCCAGCAGCTTGGACAGGGTTTATTCACCCCTCCACTTT. It is translated as CASSLDRVYSPLHF.

The gene calls are TRBV19 and TRBJ2-4, with a possible D match to TRBD2 (7 bases). The V and J ends lost 10 bases and 8 bases respectively, with 12 bases between them. Germline V CDR1 and CDR2: LNHDA, SQIVND (reference sequence). This CDR3 is built from 11 residues. CDR3 in amino acids: CATLGGHIQYF. CDR3 coding DNA: TGTGCCACTCTGGGGGGGCACATTCAGTACTTC.

The rearrangement links TRBV2 to TRBJ2-3; D uncertain. Per the germline V gene, CDR1 is SNHLY and CDR2 is FYNNEI. The CDR3 totals 14 residues. V gave up 8 bases and J gave up 0 bases, with 12 bases separating them. The CDR3 DNA reads as TGTGCCAGCGTGAATGGACGCAGCACAGATACGCAGTATTTT. Its protein product is CASVNGRSTDTQYF.